Detailed here is one T cell receptor (beta chain). The sample comes from a study of blood T cell repertoires in COVID-19. About the study: Sample material is recorded as cDNA or gDNA derived from T cells, B-cell-depleted T cells, or PBMCs.

Trimming took off 6 bases at V and 11 bases at J, with 22 bases between the two ends. The CDR3 loop spans 14 amino acids. Looked up from germline, CDR1 is SNHLY and CDR2 is FYNNEI. Libraries were prepared by immunoSEQ multiplex PCR; TCRdb keeps only in-frame clonotypes and omits some of them. In the table there are about 24,000 clones, roughly 94% of which are singletons. This chain uses TRBV2 with TRBJ1-1; D possibly corresponds to TRBD1 (5 bases). This TCR derives from a man between 65 and 85 years old with active COVID-19. Sequenced: peripheral blood. This chain's CDR3 is CASRPEPRQLGAFF. For the CDR3, the DNA is TGTGCCAGCAGGCCCGAGCCCCGACAGCTGGGGGCTTTCTTT.